Each of the 5 T cell receptor beta chains below was sequenced from the same sample in a study of T cell responses to AZD1222 COVID-19 vaccine. Clones were sequenced by immunoSEQ multiplex PCR, and TCRdb holds only the in-frame ones, with some missing. The repertoire consists of approximately 150,000 clones, with just under 90% occurring once and the leading ten covering roughly 4%. The sequenced sample was peripheral blood, obtained 28 days after the second dose of the MenACWY control vaccine. The receptors derive from an adult who received the MenACWY meningococcal vaccine as a control.

This chain connects TRBV19 to TRBJ2-1; TRBD2 agrees at 11 bases. After removal of 3 bases from V and 5 bases from J, the junction contained 3 bases not matched to a gene. Per germline, CDR1 LNHDA and CDR2 SQIVND (reference sequence). The CDR3 has 15 amino acids. The CDR3 sequence: CASSISGRGDNEQFF. The CDR3 DNA is TGTGCCAGTAGTATTAGCGGGAGGGGGGACAATGAGCAGTTCTTC.

The V gene is TRBV18, the J gene TRBJ2-7, with 10 bases aligning to TRBD1. Germline V gene sequence: CDR1 KGHSH, CDR2 LQKENI. Unmatched junction bases numbered 10, after V lost 5 bases and J lost 6 bases. The CDR3 is made up of 15 amino acids. CDR3 region: CASSSQGQGLSEQYF. The DNA of the CDR3 is TGTGCCAGCTCATCCCAGGGACAGGGGTTAAGCGAGCAGTACTTC.

This chain joins TRBV4-3 and TRBJ2-2; a weak D match, TRBD2 (5 bases). The V and J ends lost 4 bases and 5 bases respectively, with 11 bases between them. Looked up from germline, CDR1 is LGHNA and CDR2 is YSLEER. The CDR3 consists of 14 residues. DNA for the CDR3: TGCGCCAGCAGCCTCTCTTCGGGGACCGGGGAGCTGTTTTTT. Translation gives CASSLSSGTGELFF.

V is TRBV10-3 and J is TRBJ2-7; D uncertain. There are 14 residues in the CDR3. Trimming left V 3 bases short and J 2 bases short, with 11 bases between. Germline V lookup: CDR1 ENHRY, CDR2 SYGVKD. Here the CDR3 reads CAISEGVPTYEQYF. CDR3 nucleotides: TGTGCCATCAGTGAAGGAGTCCCTACCTACGAGCAGTACTTC.

The chain couples TRBV28 to TRBJ2-7, with D perhaps matching TRBD1 or TRBD2 (5 bases each). Between the trimmed V and J ends, which lost 6 bases and 2 bases, there was a span of 14 bases. This CDR3 comprises 14 residues. Germline V gene lookup returns CDR1 MDHEN and CDR2 SYDVKM. DNA of the CDR3: TGTGCCAGCAGGTCCGGGACCGCGACCTACGAGCAGTACTTC. This codes for CASRSGTATYEQYF.